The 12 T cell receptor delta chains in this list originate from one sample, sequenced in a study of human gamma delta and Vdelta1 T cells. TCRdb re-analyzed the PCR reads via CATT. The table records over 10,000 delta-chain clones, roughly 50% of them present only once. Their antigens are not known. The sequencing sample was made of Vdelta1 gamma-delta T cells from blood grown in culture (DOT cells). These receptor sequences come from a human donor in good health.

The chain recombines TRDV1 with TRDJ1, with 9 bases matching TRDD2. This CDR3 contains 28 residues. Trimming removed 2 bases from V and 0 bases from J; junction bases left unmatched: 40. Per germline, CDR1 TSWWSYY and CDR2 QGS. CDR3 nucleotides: TGTGCTCTTGGGGAATTAGCCTTCCTACGTTCGGCTCCAATGGGGGGAACCACGGCGGGGGTTTACACCGATAAACTCATCTTT. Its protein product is CALGELAFLRSAPMGGTTAGVYTDKLIF.

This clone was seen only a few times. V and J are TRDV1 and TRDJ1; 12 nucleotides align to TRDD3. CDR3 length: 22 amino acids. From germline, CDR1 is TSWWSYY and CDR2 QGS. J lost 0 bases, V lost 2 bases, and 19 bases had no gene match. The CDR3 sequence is CALGEFPRSITGGYFYTDKLIF. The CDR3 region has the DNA TGTGCTCTTGGGGAATTCCCACGTTCCATTACTGGGGGATACTTCTACACCGATAAACTCATCTTT.

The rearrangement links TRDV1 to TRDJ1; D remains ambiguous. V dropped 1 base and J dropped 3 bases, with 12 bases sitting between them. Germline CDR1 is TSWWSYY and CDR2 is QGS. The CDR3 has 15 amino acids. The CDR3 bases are TGTGCTCTTGGGGAACGGGCGTCCGCTCCCGATAAACTCATCTTT. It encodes CALGERASAPDKLIF.

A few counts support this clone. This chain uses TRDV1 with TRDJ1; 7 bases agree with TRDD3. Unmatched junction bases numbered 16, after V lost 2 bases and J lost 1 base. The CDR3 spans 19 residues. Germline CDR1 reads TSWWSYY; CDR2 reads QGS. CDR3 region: CALGEGAMTGDPSTDKLIF. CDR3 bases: TGTGCTCTTGGGGAAGGGGCCATGACTGGGGATCCGAGCACCGATAAACTCATCTTT.

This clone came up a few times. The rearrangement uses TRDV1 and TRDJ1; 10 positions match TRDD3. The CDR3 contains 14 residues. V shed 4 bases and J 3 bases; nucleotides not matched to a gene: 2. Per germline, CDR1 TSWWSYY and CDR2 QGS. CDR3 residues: CALGGGGYSDKLIF. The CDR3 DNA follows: TGTGCTCTTGGGGGTGGGGGATACTCCGATAAACTCATCTTT.

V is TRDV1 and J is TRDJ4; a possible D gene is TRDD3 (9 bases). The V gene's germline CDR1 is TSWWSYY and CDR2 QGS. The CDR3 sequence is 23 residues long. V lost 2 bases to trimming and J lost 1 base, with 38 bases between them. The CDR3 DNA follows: TGTGCTCTTGGGGAAGTTCGGCCTGCCTTCCTAAGTATCCGGGGATACGCGAGCAGACCCCTGATCTTT. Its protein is CALGEVRPAFLSIRGYASRPLIF.

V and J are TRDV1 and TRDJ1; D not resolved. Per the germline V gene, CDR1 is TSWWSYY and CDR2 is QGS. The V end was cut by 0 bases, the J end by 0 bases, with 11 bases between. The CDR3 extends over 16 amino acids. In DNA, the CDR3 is TGTGCTCTTGGGGAACTCAGCGGTCGATACACCGATAAACTCATCTTT. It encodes CALGELSGRYTDKLIF.

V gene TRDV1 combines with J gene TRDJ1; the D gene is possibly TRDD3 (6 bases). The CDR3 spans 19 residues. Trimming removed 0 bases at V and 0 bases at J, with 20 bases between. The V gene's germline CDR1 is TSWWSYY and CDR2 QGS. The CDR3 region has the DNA TGTGCTCTTGGGGAACTGGCCTACCCACTGGGTAGGTACACCGATAAACTCATCTTT. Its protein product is CALGELAYPLGRYTDKLIF.

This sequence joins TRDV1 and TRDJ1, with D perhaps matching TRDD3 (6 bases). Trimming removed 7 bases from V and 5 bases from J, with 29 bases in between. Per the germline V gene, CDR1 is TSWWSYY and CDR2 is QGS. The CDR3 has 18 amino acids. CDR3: CALENGPTERGDEDKLIF. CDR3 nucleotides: TGTGCTCTTGAGAACGGCCCTACGGAGCGAGGGGATGAAGATAAACTCATCTTT.

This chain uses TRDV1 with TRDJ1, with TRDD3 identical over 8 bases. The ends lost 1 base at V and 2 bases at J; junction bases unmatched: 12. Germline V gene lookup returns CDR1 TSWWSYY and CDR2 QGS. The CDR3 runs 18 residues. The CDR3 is CALGEPLYWGSGTDKLIF. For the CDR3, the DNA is TGTGCTCTTGGGGAACCCCTTTACTGGGGGTCGGGAACCGATAAACTCATCTTT.

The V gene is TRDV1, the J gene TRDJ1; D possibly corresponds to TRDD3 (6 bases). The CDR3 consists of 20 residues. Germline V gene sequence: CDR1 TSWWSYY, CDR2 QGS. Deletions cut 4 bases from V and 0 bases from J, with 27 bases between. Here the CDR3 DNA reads TGTGCTCTTGGGGTCCGGCCTCCTTTGATTGGGGGTTTGTACACCGATAAACTCATCTTT. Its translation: CALGVRPPLIGGLYTDKLIF.

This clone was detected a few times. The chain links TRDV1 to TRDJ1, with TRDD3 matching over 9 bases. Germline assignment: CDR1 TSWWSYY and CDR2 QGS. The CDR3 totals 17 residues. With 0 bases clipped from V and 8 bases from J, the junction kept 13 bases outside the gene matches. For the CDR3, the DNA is TGTGCTCTTGGGGAACTTCTTAACAGTACTGGGGGACCCAAACTCATCTTT. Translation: CALGELLNSTGGPKLIF.